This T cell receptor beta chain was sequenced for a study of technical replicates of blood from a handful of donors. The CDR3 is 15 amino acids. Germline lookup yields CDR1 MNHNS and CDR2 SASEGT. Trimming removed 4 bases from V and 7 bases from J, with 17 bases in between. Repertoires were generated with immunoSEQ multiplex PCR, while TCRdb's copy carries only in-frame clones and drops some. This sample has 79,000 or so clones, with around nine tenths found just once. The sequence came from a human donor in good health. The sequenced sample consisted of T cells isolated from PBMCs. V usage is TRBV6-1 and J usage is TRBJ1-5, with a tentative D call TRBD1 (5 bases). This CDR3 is CASSGGQTRTQPQHF. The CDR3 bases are TGTGCCAGCAGTGGGGGCCAAACGAGGACCCAGCCCCAGCATTTT.